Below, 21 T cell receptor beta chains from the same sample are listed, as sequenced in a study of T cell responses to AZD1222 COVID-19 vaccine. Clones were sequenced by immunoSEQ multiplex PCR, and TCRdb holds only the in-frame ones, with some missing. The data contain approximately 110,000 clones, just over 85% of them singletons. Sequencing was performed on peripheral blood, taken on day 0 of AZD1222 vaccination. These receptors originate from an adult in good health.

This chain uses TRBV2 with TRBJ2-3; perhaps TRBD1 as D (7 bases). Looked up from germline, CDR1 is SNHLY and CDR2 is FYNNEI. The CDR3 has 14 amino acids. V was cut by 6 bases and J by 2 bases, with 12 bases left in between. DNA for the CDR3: TGTGCCAGCAGGCGGGACAGAAACACAGATACGCAGTATTTT. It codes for CASRRDRNTDTQYF.

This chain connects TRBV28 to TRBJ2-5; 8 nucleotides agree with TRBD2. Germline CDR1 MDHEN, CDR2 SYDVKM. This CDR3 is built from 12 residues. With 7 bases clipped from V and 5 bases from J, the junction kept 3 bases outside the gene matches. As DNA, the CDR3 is TGTGCCAGCATGACGGGGGGGGAGACCCAGTACTTC. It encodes CASMTGGETQYF.

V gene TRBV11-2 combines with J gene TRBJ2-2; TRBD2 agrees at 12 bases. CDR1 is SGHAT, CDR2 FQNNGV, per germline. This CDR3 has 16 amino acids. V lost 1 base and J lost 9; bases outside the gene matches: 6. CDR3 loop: CASSLGLAGGHRELFF. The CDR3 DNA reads TGTGCCAGCAGCTTAGGTCTAGCGGGAGGGCATCGGGAGCTGTTTTTT.

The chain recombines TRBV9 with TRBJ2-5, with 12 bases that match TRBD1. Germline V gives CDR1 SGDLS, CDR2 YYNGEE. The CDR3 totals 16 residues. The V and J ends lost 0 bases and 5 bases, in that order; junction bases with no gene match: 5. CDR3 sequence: CASSVAGGTGGETQYF. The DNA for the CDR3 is TGTGCCAGCAGCGTAGCGGGAGGGACAGGGGGCGAGACCCAGTACTTC.

The CDR3 sequence: CASTPGQGYEQYF. For the CDR3, the DNA is TGTGCCAGCACCCCGGGACAGGGCTACGAGCAGTACTTC. The chain is built from TRBV28 and TRBJ2-7, with 9 bases that match TRBD1. CDR1 and CDR2 from the germline V gene are MDHEN and SYDVKM. CDR3 size: 13 residues. After removal of 7 bases from V and 3 bases from J, the junction contained 4 bases not matched to a gene.

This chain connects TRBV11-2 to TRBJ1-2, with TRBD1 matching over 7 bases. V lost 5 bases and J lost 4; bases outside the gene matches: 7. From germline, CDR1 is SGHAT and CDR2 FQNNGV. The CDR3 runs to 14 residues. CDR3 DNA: TGTGCCAGCAGCGACAGGGCTCGCGGCTATGGCTACACCTTC. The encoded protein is CASSDRARGYGYTF.

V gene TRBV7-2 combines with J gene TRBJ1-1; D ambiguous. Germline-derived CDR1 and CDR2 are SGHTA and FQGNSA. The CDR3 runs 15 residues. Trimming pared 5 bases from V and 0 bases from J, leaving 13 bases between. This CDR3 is CASSPWGGLNTEAFF. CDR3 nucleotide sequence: TGTGCCAGCAGCCCATGGGGAGGGCTGAACACTGAAGCTTTCTTT.

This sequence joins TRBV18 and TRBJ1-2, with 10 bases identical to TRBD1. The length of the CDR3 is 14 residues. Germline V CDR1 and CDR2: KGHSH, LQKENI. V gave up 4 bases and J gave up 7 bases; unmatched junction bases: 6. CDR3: CASSLGDRGAGYTF. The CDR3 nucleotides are TGTGCCAGCTCACTTGGGGACAGGGGAGCTGGCTACACCTTC.

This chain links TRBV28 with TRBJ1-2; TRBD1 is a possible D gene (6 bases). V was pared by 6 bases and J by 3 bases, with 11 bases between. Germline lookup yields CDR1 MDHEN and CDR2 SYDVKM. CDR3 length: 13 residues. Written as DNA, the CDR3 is TGTGCCAGCAGGACAGGCCCCTACTATGGCTACACCTTC. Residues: CASRTGPYYGYTF.

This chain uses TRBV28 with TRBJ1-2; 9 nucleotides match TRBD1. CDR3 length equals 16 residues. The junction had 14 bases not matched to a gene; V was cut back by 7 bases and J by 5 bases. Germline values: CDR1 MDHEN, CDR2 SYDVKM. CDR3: CASTLSGTGFRYGYTF. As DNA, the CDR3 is TGTGCCAGCACCTTAAGCGGGACAGGGTTTAGATATGGCTACACCTTC.

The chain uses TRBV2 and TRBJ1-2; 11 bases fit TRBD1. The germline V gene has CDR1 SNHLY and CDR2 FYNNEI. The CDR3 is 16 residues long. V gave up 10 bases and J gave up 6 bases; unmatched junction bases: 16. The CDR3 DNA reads TGTGCCACCCAGAGGGGTCGGGGGACAGGGGGTGATGGCTACACCTTC. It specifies CATQRGRGTGGDGYTF.

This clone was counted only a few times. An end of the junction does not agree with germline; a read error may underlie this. The CDR3 here is CASSGSLEGTF. The CDR3, as DNA: TGTGCCAGCAGTGGATCCCTGGAGGGAACTTTT. The V call is TRBV2, the J call TRBJ1-1; D unclear. Germline values: CDR1 SNHLY, CDR2 FYNNEI. The CDR3 runs to 11 residues.

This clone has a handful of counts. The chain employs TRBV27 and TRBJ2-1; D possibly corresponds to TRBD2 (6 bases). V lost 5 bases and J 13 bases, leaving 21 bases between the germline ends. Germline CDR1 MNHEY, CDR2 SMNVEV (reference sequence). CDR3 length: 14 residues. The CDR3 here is CASSSDRGTARQFF. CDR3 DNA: TGTGCCAGCAGTAGCGACCGGGGGACGGCGAGACAGTTCTTC.

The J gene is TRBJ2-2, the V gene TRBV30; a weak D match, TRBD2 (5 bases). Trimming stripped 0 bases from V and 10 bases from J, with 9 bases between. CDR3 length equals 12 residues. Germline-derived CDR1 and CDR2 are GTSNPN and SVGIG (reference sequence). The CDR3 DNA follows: TGTGCCTGGAGTGTGAACCGGGAGGAGCTGTTTTTT. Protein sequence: CAWSVNREELFF.

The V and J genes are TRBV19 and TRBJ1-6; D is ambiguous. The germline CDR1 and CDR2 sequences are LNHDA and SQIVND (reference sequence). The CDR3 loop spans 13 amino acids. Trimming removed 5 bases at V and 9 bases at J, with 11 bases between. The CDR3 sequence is CASSPSKASPLHF. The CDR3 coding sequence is TGTGCCAGTAGTCCTTCTAAGGCTTCACCCCTCCACTTT.

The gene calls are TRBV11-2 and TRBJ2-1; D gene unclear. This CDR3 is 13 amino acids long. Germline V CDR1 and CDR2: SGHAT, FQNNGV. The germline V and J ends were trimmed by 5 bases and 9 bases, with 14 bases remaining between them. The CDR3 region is CASSPVLSGEQFF. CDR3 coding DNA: TGTGCCAGCAGCCCCGTACTGAGTGGTGAGCAGTTCTTC.

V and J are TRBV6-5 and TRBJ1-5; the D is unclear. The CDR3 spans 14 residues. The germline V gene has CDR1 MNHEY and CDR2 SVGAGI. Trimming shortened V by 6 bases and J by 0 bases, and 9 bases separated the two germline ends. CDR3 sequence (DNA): TGTGCCAGCAGCCAGGACGGTAGCAATCAGCCCCAGCATTTT. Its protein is CASSQDGSNQPQHF.

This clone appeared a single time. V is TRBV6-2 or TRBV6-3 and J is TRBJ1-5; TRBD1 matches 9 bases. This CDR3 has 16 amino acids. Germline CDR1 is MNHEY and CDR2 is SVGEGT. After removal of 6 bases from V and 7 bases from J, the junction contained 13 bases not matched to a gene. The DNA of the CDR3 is TGTGCCAGCAGCCACTCGGTGACAGGGGGACCCCAGCCCCAGCATTTT. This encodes CASSHSVTGGPQPQHF.

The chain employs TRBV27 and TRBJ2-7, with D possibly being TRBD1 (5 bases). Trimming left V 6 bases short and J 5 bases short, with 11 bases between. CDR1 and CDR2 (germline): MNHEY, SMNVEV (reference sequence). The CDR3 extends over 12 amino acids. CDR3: CASRTTVNEQYF. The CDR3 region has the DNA TGTGCCAGCAGGACGACAGTCAACGAGCAGTACTTC.

The CDR3 reads CASSPPSRNTQYF. DNA of the CDR3: TGTGCCAGCTCACCACCGAGTCGCAATACGCAGTATTTT. The chain couples TRBV18 to TRBJ2-3, with D unclear. The CDR3 has 13 residues. Germline CDR1 KGHSH, CDR2 LQKENI. With 0 bases removed from V and 7 bases from J, the gap between germline ends came to 8 bases.

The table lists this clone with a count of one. The CDR3 here is CASSLGVAGGNNEQFF. CDR3 coding DNA: TGCGCCAGCAGCCTCGGGGTGGCGGGGGGAAACAATGAGCAGTTCTTC. The chain carries TRBV4-1 and TRBJ2-1; 8 positions agree with TRBD2. Trimming took 4 bases from V and 5 from J; bases not matched to a gene: 10. CDR3 size: 16 residues. CDR1 is MGHRA, CDR2 YSYEKL, per germline.